The source of this TCR beta chain is a study of human T cells and chemical hapten exposure. Study context: The study traced per-sample TCR yield variation mainly to small differences in pooled library volumes.

Stated time point: patch test 1, 2 weeks after DPC sensitization. The treatment denotes: therapeutic diphenylcyclopropenone sensitization with weekly scalp DPC. Each patch-test visit's blood sample preceded patch application. This clonotype occurred many times. What it binds is not known. Findings and limits, study-wide: After DPC sensitization, TCRs above 1 in 1000 frequency showed no change.

The V and J ends lost 6 bases and 5 bases, in that order; junction bases with no gene match: 7. CDR3 size: 14 residues. CDR1 SGHNT and CDR2 YYREEE come from the germline V gene (reference sequence). What the library attached to individual cDNA molecules were unique molecular identifiers. Each CDR3 protein gets one entry after TCRdb re-called the RACE reads with MiXCR. This repertoire shows around 160,000 distinct CDR3 sequences, about 14% found once; its top ten account for less than 2%. The TCR sequence derives from a woman under 40 with alopecia areata. Some clones in this sample may be carry-over from other donors' samples. This chain connects TRBV5-4 to TRBJ1-4; 7 positions match TRBD1. The specimen was whole blood, collected in connection with sensitization to the hapten diphenylcyclopropenone (DPC). The CDR3 region is CASTEGAGNEKLFF. CDR3 coding DNA: TGTGCCAGCACCGAGGGGGCAGGGAATGAAAAACTGTTTTTT. Full variable domain (outside the CDR3, taken from reference TRBV5-4 and TRBJ1-4): ETGVTQSPTHLIKTRGQQVTLRCSSQSGHNTVSWYQQALGQGPQFIFQYYREEENGRGNFPPRFSGLQFPNYSSELNVNALELDDSALYLCASTEGAGNEKLFFGSGTQLSVL.